This T cell receptor (beta chain) comes out of a study of blood T cells in healthy people across ages (dated by TCRdb to 2015 to 2017). About the investigation overall: Template switching captured roughly one uniquely barcoded TCR beta cDNA molecule per two T cells in model experiments. The study measured age-related changes in TCR beta repertoire diversity using deep sequencing normalized with unique cDNA molecular identifiers. Donors were grouped into four age groups: young (average roughly 17 years), middle-aged (roughly 38), aged (approximately 58) and long-lived (approximately 78). To avoid experimental bias, donors of different ages were spread randomly across the sequencing lanes. Using the same blood draw, the study looked at two additional independent replicas of 1 million unique cDNA reads for two donors, one aged 18 to 30 and the other aged 80 or older. Points the paper makes about the study in general: Conclusive comparison of naive and antigen-experienced compartments was prevented by the profiling of bulk unsorted PBMCs. Observed TCR beta diversity per million T cells fell roughly linearly with age, and a significant reduction was already apparent by age roughly 40. There was a strong correlation between observed TCR beta diversity and the percentage of naive T cells measured by flow cytometry. Donor CMV infection status was unknown, potentially confounding age-related changes in expanded clonotypes. Compared with the aged group, the long-lived group had more naive CD4+ T cells, fewer expanded clones and increased TCR diversity, a pattern suggesting age selection. Estimates of total diversity from one million sequenced T cells were regarded as lower bounds and underestimates.

On this clonotype itself: No cognate antigen has been identified for it. Per-nucleotide qualities are absent, and no much larger clonotype sits a single base away.

The library was produced with 5' RACE. The run used an Illumina HiSeq 2500. The second PCR ran for roughly 7 to 11 cycles and used a J-beta primer mix along with a sample-barcoded 5' primer. Each TCR beta cDNA molecule received a unique molecular identifier from a template-switch 5' adaptor carrying 12 random nucleotides. Each sample yielded at least 2.5 million CDR3-containing paired-end reads. First-strand cDNA synthesis was performed from all RNA using the Mint cDNA synthesis kit, with priming by a TRBC-specific oligonucleotide. Following uracil-DNA glycosylase treatment, all cDNA underwent a first 18-cycle PCR with the universal primers M1SS and BC2_uni_R. Processing in the source paper ran as follows. For normalization, 1 million high-quality reads, each with a distinct molecular identifier, were randomly selected from each sample. Reads with shared molecular identifiers were discarded instead of being binned into consensus sequences. MiTCR, set to a Q25 quality threshold and the strictest error-elimination algorithm, was used for CDR3 identification, clonotype clustering and error correction. A nonparametric unseen species model with Euler transformation was used to estimate a lower bound on total TCR beta diversity. TCRdb itself trimmed the public reads at Q25 with fastp, ran MiXCR and retained productive beta chains. Records with the same CDR3 protein are collapsed into one entry carrying the most frequent genes and DNA. The V and J calls here are based on TCRdb, not the publication. The sample includes 700,000 to 800,000 distinct CDR3 sequences, with roughly 45% observed a single time. Of the sample, 20% to 25% is held by the ten largest clones.

The donors were 40 or so Caucasian individuals from Russia, aged 6 to 90 years, who were systemically healthy. Each donor gave ten milliliters of peripheral blood, drawn into EDTA-treated Vacutainer tubes. Ficoll-Paque density-gradient centrifugation was used to isolate PBMCs, with at least 6 million per sample. Trizol reagent was used to extract total RNA from the PBMCs, yielding at least 5 micrograms per sample. Naive CD45RAhigh/CD27high T cell percentages were measured by flow cytometry on a PBMC aliquot from every donor. The germline V gene encodes CDR1 LNHDA and CDR2 SQIVND (reference sequence). The CDR3 spans 14 residues, from the cysteine through the phenylalanine. CDR3 DNA only is kept here, 42 bases in frame from base 1.

This chain is built from TRBV19 and TRBJ2-5; the best D guess is TRBD2, with 6 bases matching. The J call may be faulty, since TRBJ2-7 better matches the DNA end. Material: blood. This TCR was recovered from a woman aged 60-75 years in good health. Read as DNA, the sequence is TGTGCCAGCGGAAATGGGGGGAGTGGCTACGAGCAGTACTTC. The translation is CASGNGGSGYEQYF.